The present T cell receptor (beta chain) was sequenced within a study of cytomegalovirus exposure and HLA in healthy donors (dated by TCRdb to about 2017). Looking at the study overall: According to an earlier analysis of around 600 of the donors, 150 million to 200 million T cells yielded 90 million to 130 million unique TCR beta sequences and approximately 300 Gb of sequence data. Approximately 310 gigabases of sequencing data and tens of millions of unique TCR sequences were included in an early release covering about 620 HLA-typed donors. To predict cytomegalovirus infection status, the study combined high-throughput TCR immunosequencing, statistical association of individual TCRs with disease status, and machine learning. The study aimed to test whether signatures of past pathogen exposure could be identified by cataloging public T cell receptors. A later genetic analysis used genome-wide SNP genotypes for about three fifths of the 666 donors, treating that subset as a discovery cohort. The study profiled the T cell repertoires of 500 to 800 subjects by immunosequencing and related them to cytomegalovirus serostatus. Every discovery cohort repertoire had been produced on one sequencing platform. Both class I and class II loci were covered by HLA typing, at four-digit resolution. Typing coverage differed by locus: A, B, C, DRB1 and DQB1 were typed in about 629-640 donors, DQA1 in 522, DPA1 in roughly 590, and DPB1 in roughly 450. A later analysis re-analyzed previously published TCR beta repertoires from roughly 690 donors and added high-resolution HLA genotyping to study TCR occurrence patterns. Among the 398 genotyped donors, around 81% belonged to the genetic ancestry cluster associated with self-reported Caucasian donors. Rather than using new phenotypic data, the later analysis identified candidate immune exposures from TCR beta sequences and from how often those sequences occurred across donors. Among around 400 genotyped donors of the cohort, an average of approximately 220,000 unique TCR beta nucleotide sequences was sequenced per donor, of which 15% to 20% were non-productive. Roughly five DR-DQ haplotypes were handled as single units for association and clustering, since linkage in the cohort was strong. A separate validation cohort of roughly 130 different subjects was used in addition to the approximately 670-subject first cohort. Donor age, sex, ethnicity and CMV serostatus were compiled together with the repertoire data. To decide whether each TCR beta V gene segment behaved as functional or pseudogenic, an earlier analysis of over 500 of the donors relied on high-throughput TCR beta sequencing.

The CDR3 measures 15 amino acids from cysteine to phenylalanine. Only the CDR3 DNA is retained, 45 bases long and in frame from the first base. The V end gives up 5 bases and the J end 1 base, leaving 6 bases in the junction not matched to a gene. The germline V gene provides CDR1 SGHNT and CDR2 YENEEA. Receptor amplification or capture employed the immunoSEQ multiplex PCR assay. A mixture of 60 forward primers for TCR Vbeta segments and 13 reverse primers for TCR Jbeta segments was used in the multiplex PCR. The CDR3 region of rearranged TCR beta genes was amplified from genomic DNA with a multiplex PCR assay. On the Illumina HiSeq System, the amplified TCR beta libraries were sequenced as 87-base-pair reads. Processing in the source paper ran as follows. Across the 666 repertoires, a later analysis counted 60 million to 90 million unique TCR beta chains, roughly 11 million of which were shared by at least two donors. Raw reads were error-corrected and collapsed into unique sequences by a nearest-neighbor algorithm in which closely related sequences were merged to remove PCR and sequencing errors. Alignment of CDR3 sequences to IMGT reference sequences was used to assign V, D and J gene segments. Each retained sequence needed at least a six-nucleotide match to both a V gene segment and a J gene segment. Rearrangements were classified as productive when the CDR3 lacked stop codons and remained in frame with V and J, and all other rearrangements were classified as non-productive. CDR3 was defined by IMGT convention, running from the second conserved V-encoded cysteine to the conserved J-encoded phenylalanine. Sequences without an unambiguous match to a single V gene segment were excluded from the earlier analysis of several hundred of the donors. In an earlier analysis of several hundred of the donors, V segments were called functional above 56.7% productive rearrangements and were called segregating when the between-donor standard deviation exceeded 5%. To diagnose cytomegalovirus status from the catalog of TCR beta chain sequences, a statistical classification framework was built. In a later analysis, TCR nucleotide sequences were compared against IMGT/GENE-DB human TR gene sequences so that V and J genes could be assigned. A later analysis assigned CDR3 sequences and most-parsimonious VDJ recombination scenarios with the TCRdist pipeline. In a later analysis, each TCR beta chain was defined by its CDR3 amino acid sequence together with its V-gene family, and reads without a unique V-gene family were excluded. A later analysis removed roughly 590 highly shared, low-generation-probability nucleotide sequences to deal with suspected cross-contamination and a sequencing artifact. In a later analysis, a clonal expansion index for each public chain was calculated from normalized within-repertoire ranks of inferred template counts. A later analysis computed generation probabilities with a VDJ recombination model fitted to out-of-frame rearrangements, and checked the results against IGoR. Hypergeometric tests were used in a later analysis to score TCR-TCR, TCR-HLA and TCR-CMV co-occurrence, with a repertoire-size bias correction applied to the TCR pairs. In a later analysis, false discovery rates were estimated by permuting HLA or CMV assignments 20 times. In a later analysis, co-occurring TCRs were grouped using DBSCAN, and TCRdist sequence similarity was added for clustering within HLA-allele-positive subsets. Repertoires with fewer than 30,000 or more than 120,000 public chains were left out of co-occurrence clustering, as were five repertoires with anomalous nucleotide sharing. TCRdb mirrors the immuneACCESS table, restricted to in-frame sequences. Some clones are absent from its copies; in checked studies, under half trace to an unresolved V gene, and the reason for the others is unknown. Clone size and V and J calls were adopted from that table, with D and trimming inferred from the DNA. The sample records approximately 200,000 clones, approximately 79% of which are singletons. The ten largest clonotypes hold under 2% of the sample.

On this clone itself: Its antigen is currently not known. No much larger clone is present one base from it, and per-base qualities are unavailable.

In total, approximately 700 healthy bone marrow donors made up the cohort. Cohort members were all nominally healthy when sampled, although unrecorded immune exposures were likely present. The donor tested CMV seronegative, placing the donor among the 300 to 400 seronegative members of the cohort. Each donor provided a peripheral blood sample, and peripheral blood mononuclear cells were used for TCR beta sequencing. The Qiagen DNeasy Blood Extraction Kit was used to extract genomic DNA from the blood cell samples. What the research found in general, with its limitations: CMV serostatus was the only immune exposure information available for the cohort. Linkage disequilibrium might explain the correlated functional status among segregating V segments, but an unknown experimental factor could not be ruled out. A later analysis found that TCR association rates varied across HLA loci, with DRB1 alleles showing the most associated TCRs and HLA-C alleles the fewest. It was suggested by the authors that the approach could potentially be generalized to other disease states and immunological phenotypes. Most CMV-associated TCR beta chains appeared to be HLA-restricted in a later analysis, and the HLA associations seemed to be driven largely by CMV exposure. A further reported finding was that TCR beta sequences accurately predicted the HLA-A and HLA-B alleles for most subjects in the first cohort. While some public TCRs were present in many individuals, most TCR sequences turned up only very rarely across donors. The 87-base-pair reads could not distinguish some IMGT-functional V segments, including TRBV6-2 and TRBV6-3, so those segments were excluded. A later analysis reported that several top co-occurrence clusters appeared linked to parvovirus B19, influenza, CMV and Epstein-Barr virus. This cohort had only TCR beta chains sequenced, and the lack of alpha or paired-chain data limited which features could be detected. Three of the identified cytomegalovirus-associated TCR beta chains were confirmed in vitro to be specific for cytomegalovirus antigens. An association between a missense DCLRE1C variant and V-gene and J-gene trimming of TCR beta chains was found in a later genetic analysis and replicated in an independent cohort. The classifier was reported to diagnose cytomegalovirus status with high specificity and sensitivity in both the original cohort and the validation cohort. Roughly 15 rarely observed V segments, including chromosome 9 orphons, were excluded from the earlier analysis of several hundred of the donors because counts were too low. When HLA alleles, especially DR and DQ, strongly co-occurred, TCR associations were difficult to assign to individual alleles. The study listed 164 TCR beta chains as associated with cytomegalovirus. In a later genetic analysis, fewer N-insertions in productive TCRs were reported among donors in an Asian-associated ancestry cluster than the roughly 700-donor mean. At a false discovery rate of 0.05, a later analysis linked under 20,000 TCR beta sequences to specific HLA alleles. Sequencing depth was assumed to be roughly uniform across donors in the presence/absence analyses, though that assumption may not hold. Broadly in line with IMGT annotations, most TCR beta V segments showed up in productive rearrangements about 90% or about 30% of the time in an earlier analysis of 450 to 750 of the donors. Because HLA typing was unavailable for some donors at each locus, only the typed subset was used in association tests. The sequencing pipeline was judged likely to have produced a cluster of highly shared sequence variants as a technical artifact. A later analysis found that HLA-associated TCR beta chains were more clonally expanded and had lower generation probabilities than equally common non-associated chains.

The clonotype originates from a man in his late teens or twenties in good health and CMV-seronegative. The material sequenced was PBMCs. This receptor chain uses TRBV11-3 and TRBJ1-1, with TRBD1 matching 8 junction bases. The CDR3 region has the sequence CASSAGQGPNTEAFF. DNA sequence: TGTGCCAGCAGCGCCGGACAGGGACCGAACACTGAAGCTTTCTTT.